This T cell receptor (beta chain) comes out of a study of cytomegalovirus exposure and HLA in healthy donors. Study conclusions and caveats: Several of the most significant clusters were apparently associated with common viral pathogens in a later analysis.

The trim removed 5 bases at V and 2 bases at J, leaving 6 bases unmatched. Germline lookup yields CDR1 MNHEY and CDR2 SMNVEV (reference sequence). The CDR3 loop spans 17 amino acids. The study ran its PCR with 60 Vbeta and 13 Jbeta primers. TCRdb keeps only in-frame clones here, not all; method: immunoSEQ multiplex PCR. The repertoire consists of around 230,000 clones, with over 60% occurring once and the leading ten covering 1.8%. Of note for this clone: Its target is not known.

The clonotype comes from a male donor in good health and CMV-seronegative. Source material: PBMCs. The rearrangement joins TRBV27 to TRBJ2-7; 16 bases are a match to TRBD2. The CDR3 region is CASSPLGLAGGPYEQYF. DNA for the CDR3: TGTGCCAGCAGTCCACTGGGACTAGCGGGAGGGCCCTACGAGCAGTACTTC.